This T cell receptor (beta chain) stems from a study of PD-1 blockade in classical Hodgkin lymphoma (dated by TCRdb to 2020 to 2022). Some background on the complete study: Nivolumab dosing was 3 mg/kg intravenously every 2 weeks, continuing until either disease progression or unacceptable toxicity. The study used CyTOF and TCR beta sequencing to define a peripheral blood immune signature of response to PD-1 blockade in classical Hodgkin lymphoma. The research as a whole found: Lower diversity was observed in patients in whom nivolumab was started less than 1 year after ASCT, and these patients were excluded from later analyses so that confounding by immune reconstitution would be avoided. Trial patients achieving complete response had baseline diversity similar to newly diagnosed patients, whereas partial responders and progressors had significantly lower diversity. The study covered only a single clinical trial cohort, and the causes of the repertoire differences, possibly disease activity or prior therapy, were still not defined. Baseline TCR diversity was reported as lower in newly diagnosed patients than in healthy donors, and lower still in relapsed/refractory patients. A significant rise by C4D1 was seen in CD4+ but not CD8+ TCR diversity (p=0.0027 vs p=0.16), with the rise being most apparent in complete responders (p=0.02).

Turning to this clone: Its binding antigen is unknown. The input lacks base qualities; no much larger clone sits a single base away.

Genomic DNA was isolated using the Qiagen DNeasy kit from unsorted PBMCs as well as from negatively selected CD4+ and CD8+ fractions. Using primers that anneal to V and J segments, immunoSEQ multiplex PCR amplified the TCR beta CDR3 regions. A synthetic immune receptor repertoire was used to minimize amplification bias, and remaining bias was computationally removed after sequencing. As for the authors' bioinformatics: Custom Python scripts were used to quantify repertoire diversity as the Shannon entropy index. Unsorted, CD4+ and CD8+ repertoires were analyzed separately, except in combined analyses where CD4+ and CD8+ sequences were merged in silico. Clonal expansion was defined as at least a 2-fold frequency increase after treatment relative to C1D1, with a pseudocount of 0.5 for undetected baseline clones. Singleton clones were defined as clones with 0 or 1 copy at C1D1, and non-singleton clones were defined as clones with 2 or more copies. Clones expanded in unsorted samples were assigned a CD4+, CD8+ or unknown annotation through matching of protein sequences in sorted samples from the same patient. Wilcoxon tests on paired samples were used to test changes in diversity from C1D1 to C4D1. TCRdb carries this immuneACCESS record with in-frame sequences only. Its versions omit some clonotypes, under half of them owing to an unresolved V gene in the studies checked, with the rest unexplained. D and trimming come from the DNA, and the V and J calls and clone size come from that table. This sample is represented by more than 1,500 clones; around four fifths of them were singletons. About 38% of the sample belongs to the ten largest clones.

The germline V gene (reference sequence) yields SEHNR for CDR1 and FQNEAQ for CDR2. The CDR3 runs 15 residues from the cysteine to the phenylalanine. Of the read, only the CDR3 DNA is kept; its 45 bases are in frame from base 1. V and J are trimmed by 3 bases and 9 bases, and the gene matches miss 11 bases of the junction. What this sample's time point label stands for: cycle 4 day 1 (C4D1), after six to seven weeks of nivolumab. Every trial patient had relapsed after autologous stem cell transplantation, and cohorts A, B and C differed in prior brentuximab vedotin exposure. Magnetic negative selection with a Miltenyi CD4+ T cell isolation kit was used to purify CD4+ T cells from thawed PBMCs. A total of over 55 patients with relapsed/refractory classical Hodgkin lymphoma made up the trial cohort, and each patient's best overall response was complete response, partial response or progressive disease. Trial patients were treated with single-agent nivolumab in the multi-cohort phase II CheckMate 205 trial. An independent review committee assessed best overall response using the 2007 International Working Group response criteria. Trial PBMCs were obtained immediately prior to nivolumab initiation (C1D1) and on therapy at cycle 2 day 1 and cycle 4 day 1. Peripheral blood was collected in 8 mL Vacutainer Cell Preparation Tubes, from which PBMCs were isolated by centrifugation and then cryopreserved. Purified CD4+ and CD8+ fractions were prepared only for cases with an additional available PBMC sample. On LS columns in a quadroMACS separator, the magnetically labelled cells were depleted, and the flow-through was collected as the purified fraction.

This clonotype originated in a human donor with classical Hodgkin lymphoma. Specimen: CD4+ T cells from blood, collected before the fourth cycle of nivolumab. Recombination connected TRBV7-9 to TRBJ1-1; 9 nucleotides in the junction match TRBD1. The CDR3 has the sequence CASSFSGTGLLKAFF. The DNA sequence is given as TGTGCCAGCAGCTTCTCCGGGACAGGGCTCCTTAAAGCTTTCTTT.